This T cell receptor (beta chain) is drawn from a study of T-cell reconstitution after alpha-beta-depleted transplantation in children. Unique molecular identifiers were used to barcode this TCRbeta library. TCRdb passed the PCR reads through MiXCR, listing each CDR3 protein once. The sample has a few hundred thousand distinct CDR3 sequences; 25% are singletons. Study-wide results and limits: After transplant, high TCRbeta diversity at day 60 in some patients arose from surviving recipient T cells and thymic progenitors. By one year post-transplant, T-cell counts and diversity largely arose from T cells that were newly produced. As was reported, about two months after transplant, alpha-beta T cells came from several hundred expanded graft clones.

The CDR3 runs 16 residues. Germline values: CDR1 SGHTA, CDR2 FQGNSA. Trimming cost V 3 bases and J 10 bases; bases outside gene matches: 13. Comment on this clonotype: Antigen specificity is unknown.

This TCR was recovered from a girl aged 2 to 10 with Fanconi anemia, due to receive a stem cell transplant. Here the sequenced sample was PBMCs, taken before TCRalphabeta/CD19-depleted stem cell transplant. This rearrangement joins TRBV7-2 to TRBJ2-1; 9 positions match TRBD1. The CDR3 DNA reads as TGTGCCAGCAGCTTGGTCGGTAACAGGGGGCTCTTCGAGCAGTTCTTC. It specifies CASSLVGNRGLFEQFF. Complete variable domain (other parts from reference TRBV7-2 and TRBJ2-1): GAGVSQSPSNKVTEKGKDVELRCDPISGHTALYWYRQSLGQGLEFLIYFQGNSAPDKSGLPSDRFSAERTGGSVSTLTIQRTQQEDSAVYLCASSLVGNRGLFEQFFGPGTRLTVL.